This TCR beta chain was identified in a study of shared clonotypes between healthy human individuals. The germline gives CDR1 SGHTA, CDR2 FQGNSA. J lost 6 bases, V lost 1 base, and 3 bases had no gene match. CDR3 length: 16 residues. Profiling relied on immunoSEQ multiplex PCR, and the TCRdb table lists in-frame clones only, not all of them. The table records about 680,000 clones, about 74% of them present only once. The receptor was derived from a woman aged 25 to 39 in good health. The source material was memory CD4+ T cells sorted from blood. Subset described: CD45RA-negative fraction. J is TRBJ2-2 and V is TRBV7-2, with 12 bases that match TRBD1. The CDR3 loop is CASSLGGQGASGELFF. The CDR3 nucleotides read TGTGCCAGCAGCTTAGGGGGACAGGGGGCTTCCGGGGAGCTGTTTTTT.